The 19 T cell receptor beta chains below come from one sample, sequenced in a study of T cell responses to AZD1222 COVID-19 vaccine. The table came from immunoSEQ multiplex PCR; TCRdb's copy has only in-frame clones and leaves some out. The data show some 130,000 clones, 75% to 95% seen once. The sample in question was peripheral blood, obtained on day 0 of AZD1222 vaccination. The source is an adult in good health.

The chain carries TRBV6-1 and TRBJ2-3, with 10 bases matching TRBD1. This CDR3 is built from 16 residues. Germline V gives CDR1 MNHNS, CDR2 SASEGT. V gave up 2 bases and J gave up 6 bases; unmatched junction bases: 8. CDR3 in DNA: TGTGCCAGCAGTGAATCGGGACAGGGGCTACGGGATACGCAGTATTTT. Residues: CASSESGQGLRDTQYF.

This clone was found once. This chain links TRBV7-2 with TRBJ2-1; no reliable D call. V shed 2 bases and J shed 4 bases, with 12 bases lying between them. The germline CDR1 and CDR2 sequences are SGHTA and FQGNSA. The length of the CDR3 is 15 residues. The CDR3 protein is CASSLQPTTYNEQFF. In nucleotides, the CDR3 is TGTGCCAGCAGCTTACAGCCTACAACTTACAATGAGCAGTTCTTC.

This clone was detected once. The chain links TRBV6-5 to TRBJ2-7, with a possible D match to TRBD1 (6 bases). The CDR3 is made up of 14 amino acids. Trimming took off 2 bases at V and 4 bases at J, with 12 bases between the two ends. Per the germline V gene, CDR1 is MNHEY and CDR2 is SVGAGI. The CDR3: CASSYRDTYYEQYF. CDR3 nucleotides: TGTGCCAGCAGTTACCGGGACACTTATTACGAGCAGTACTTC.

This CDR3 is CAWSSGGNTEAFF. In nucleotides, the CDR3 is TGTGCCTGGAGTTCTGGTGGGAACACTGAAGCTTTCTTT. The chain links TRBV30 to TRBJ1-1; D is unclear. Trimming left V 2 bases short and J 1 base short, with 8 bases between. From germline, CDR1 is GTSNPN and CDR2 SVGIG (reference sequence). This CDR3 is 13 amino acids long.

V gene TRBV6-5 combines with J gene TRBJ1-5; unclear D gene. The ends were cut back, 5 bases at V and 4 bases at J, with 9 bases in the middle. The CDR3 length is 13 residues. Germline V lookup: CDR1 MNHEY, CDR2 SVGAGI. The CDR3 region is CASSSERNQPQHF. CDR3 sequence (DNA): TGTGCCAGCAGTAGTGAACGGAATCAGCCCCAGCATTTT.

The chain carries TRBV27 and TRBJ2-1; TRBD2 agrees at 9 bases. The CDR3 runs 18 residues. In germline, CDR1 is MNHEY, CDR2 SMNVEV (reference sequence). J was trimmed by 2 bases and V by 2 bases; bases with no gene match: 10. The CDR3 sequence is CASSLEFAGGLPYNEQFF. For the CDR3, the DNA is TGTGCCAGCAGTTTAGAATTTGCGGGAGGGTTGCCCTACAATGAGCAGTTCTTC.

This chain uses TRBV30 with TRBJ1-3; D remains ambiguous. The germline V gene has CDR1 GTSNPN and CDR2 SVGIG (reference sequence). This CDR3 region has 16 residues. V lost 2 bases to trimming and J lost 0 bases, with 14 bases between them. CDR3 DNA sequence: TGTGCCTGGAGTCCTGGAGGCTCGAGCTCTGGAAACACCATATATTTT. Encoded protein: CAWSPGGSSSGNTIYF.

J is TRBJ2-7 and V is TRBV27; 11 nucleotides match TRBD2. Per the germline V gene, CDR1 is MNHEY and CDR2 is SMNVEV (reference sequence). V lost 1 base to trimming and J lost 4 bases; unmatched junction nucleotides: 9. The CDR3 contains 17 residues. The CDR3 DNA reads TGTGCCAGCAGTTTATACCCCCCTCTAGCGGGGGGATACGAGCAGTACTTC. Its translation is CASSLYPPLAGGYEQYF.

This rearrangement joins TRBV3-1 (or the pseudogene TRBV3-2) to TRBJ2-3; 12 nucleotides align to TRBD2. The CDR3 runs 14 residues. CDR1 is LGHDT, CDR2 YNNKEL, per germline (reference sequence). V was pared by 7 bases and J by 5 bases, with 4 bases of the junction left unmatched. The CDR3 sequence is CASTLAGGVDTQYF. The CDR3, as DNA: TGTGCCAGCACCCTAGCGGGAGGGGTAGATACGCAGTATTTT.

This chain uses TRBV19 with TRBJ1-2; 12 bases are a match to TRBD1. V trimming: 10 bases; J trimming: 4 bases; junction bases outside the gene matches: 7. The CDR3 extends over 14 amino acids. The germline gives CDR1 LNHDA, CDR2 SQIVND (reference sequence). The CDR3 DNA reads as TGTGCCATCAGGGGACAGGGGGCCGGCTATGGCTACACCTTC. It specifies CAIRGQGAGYGYTF.

The chain uses TRBV6-5 and TRBJ2-1; TRBD1 agrees at 11 bases. Trimming cost V 4 bases and J 7 bases; bases outside gene matches: 9. The CDR3 has 16 amino acids. Germline loops: CDR1 MNHEY, CDR2 SVGAGI. The CDR3 DNA sequence: TGTGCCAGCAGTTTCTCCCCCGGGACAGGGGGTAATGAGCAGTTCTTC. It codes for CASSFSPGTGGNEQFF.

The chain is built from TRBV7-7 and TRBJ2-1; no definite D call. The CDR3 has 15 amino acids. Germline CDR1 and CDR2: SSHAT and FNYEAQ (reference sequence). Trimming took 5 bases from V and 8 from J, leaving 19 bases between them. The CDR3 region has the DNA TGTGCCAGCAGCCCTGGGCGTGTTTCCCTCGATGAGCAGTTCTTC. It codes for CASSPGRVSLDEQFF.

V is TRBV6-4 and J is TRBJ1-1; 8 bases match TRBD1. V was clipped by 4 bases and J by 5 bases; unmatched bases: 9. The CDR3 contains 15 residues. The germline CDR1 and CDR2 sequences are MRHNA and SNTAGT. The CDR3 loop is CASSVDRAVLTEAFF. The CDR3 DNA reads TGTGCCAGCAGTGTGGACAGGGCGGTTTTAACTGAAGCTTTCTTT.

V gene TRBV6-6 combines with J gene TRBJ2-3; the D is unclear. From germline, CDR1 is MNHNY and CDR2 SVGAGI (reference sequence). This CDR3 is built from 15 residues. Trimming removed 8 bases from V and 1 base from J, with 16 bases in between. As DNA, the CDR3 is TGTGCCAGCCTAAAGGCCAACGACGGCACAGATACGCAGTATTTT. Amino acids: CASLKANDGTDTQYF.

The J gene is TRBJ2-2, the V gene TRBV19; D is uncertain. The length of the CDR3 is 13 residues. Trimming removed 2 bases from V and 8 bases from J, with 9 bases in between. The germline gives CDR1 LNHDA, CDR2 SQIVND (reference sequence). DNA of the CDR3: TGTGCCAGTAGTATAATGGGGATGGGGGAGCTGTTTTTT. Its translation is CASSIMGMGELFF.

CDR3 protein: CASSQTGLNGYTF. The CDR3 DNA reads as TGCGCCAGCAGCCAAACAGGGTTGAATGGCTACACCTTC. The J gene is TRBJ1-2, the V gene TRBV4-3, with D possibly TRBD1 on 6 matching bases. Germline lookup yields CDR1 LGHNA and CDR2 YSLEER. This CDR3 contains 13 residues. Trimming pared 2 bases from V and 6 bases from J, leaving 10 bases between.

This chain uses TRBV12-3 or TRBV12-4 with TRBJ1-1; D uncertain. V dropped 6 bases and J dropped 6 bases, with 8 bases sitting between them. This CDR3 is built from 11 residues. This chain's CDR3 is CASRLRAEAFF. In DNA, the CDR3 is TGTGCCAGCAGATTAAGGGCTGAAGCTTTCTTT.

This chain joins TRBV19 and TRBJ1-2; 7 nucleotides match TRBD1. The germline CDR1 and CDR2 sequences are LNHDA and SQIVND (reference sequence). The CDR3 consists of 13 residues. The trim removed 6 bases at V and 3 bases at J, leaving 4 bases unmatched. As DNA, the CDR3 is TGTGCCAGTAGCGCTGGACAGGACTATGGCTACACCTTC. It encodes CASSAGQDYGYTF.

The chain couples TRBV19 to TRBJ1-1, with TRBD1 matching over 7 bases. The V and J ends lost 2 bases and 0 bases, in that order; junction bases with no gene match: 9. The CDR3 sequence is 17 residues long. The germline gives CDR1 LNHDA, CDR2 SQIVND (reference sequence). CDR3 coding DNA: TGTGCCAGTAGTATAATCGTGGAGGGACAGATGAACACTGAAGCTTTCTTT. Translating it yields CASSIIVEGQMNTEAFF.